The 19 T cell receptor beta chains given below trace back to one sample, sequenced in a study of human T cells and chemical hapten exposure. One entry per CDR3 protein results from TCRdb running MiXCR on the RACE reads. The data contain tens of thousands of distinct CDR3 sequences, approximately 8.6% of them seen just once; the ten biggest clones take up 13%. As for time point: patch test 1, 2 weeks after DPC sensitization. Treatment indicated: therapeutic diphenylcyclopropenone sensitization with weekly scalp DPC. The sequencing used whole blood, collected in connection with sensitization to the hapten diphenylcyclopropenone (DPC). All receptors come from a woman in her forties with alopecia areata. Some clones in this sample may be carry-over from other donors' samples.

The chain's CDR3 is CSARTGGITEAFF. The CDR3 DNA reads TGCAGCGCCCGGACAGGGGGAATCACTGAAGCTTTCTTT. The gene calls are TRBV29-1 and TRBJ1-1; TRBD1 matches at 10 bases. The CDR3 loop spans 13 amino acids. Germline V gene data show CDR1 as SQVTM and CDR2 as ANQGSEA. V was clipped by 7 bases and J by 4 bases; unmatched bases: 6.

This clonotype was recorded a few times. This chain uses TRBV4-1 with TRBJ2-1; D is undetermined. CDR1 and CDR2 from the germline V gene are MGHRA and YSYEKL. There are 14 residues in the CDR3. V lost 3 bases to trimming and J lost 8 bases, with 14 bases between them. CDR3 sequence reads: CASSQGSETYEQFF. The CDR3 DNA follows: TGCGCCAGCAGCCAGGGCTCCGAAACCTATGAGCAGTTCTTC.

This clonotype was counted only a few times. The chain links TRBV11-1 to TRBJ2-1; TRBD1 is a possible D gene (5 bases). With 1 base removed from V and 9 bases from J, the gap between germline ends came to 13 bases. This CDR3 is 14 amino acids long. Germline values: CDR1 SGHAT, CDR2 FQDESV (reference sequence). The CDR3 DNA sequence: TGTGCCAGCAGCTTAGTGAAGGATAGGGGTGAGCAGTTCTTC. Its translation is CASSLVKDRGEQFF.

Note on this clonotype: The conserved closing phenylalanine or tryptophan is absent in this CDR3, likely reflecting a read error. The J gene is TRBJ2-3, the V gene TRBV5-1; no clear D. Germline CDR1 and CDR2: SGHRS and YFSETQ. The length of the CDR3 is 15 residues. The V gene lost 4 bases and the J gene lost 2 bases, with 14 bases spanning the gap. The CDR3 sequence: CASSGREGFTDTQYL. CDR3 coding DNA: TGCGCCAGCAGCGGCAGAGAAGGTTTCACAGATACGCAGTATCTT.

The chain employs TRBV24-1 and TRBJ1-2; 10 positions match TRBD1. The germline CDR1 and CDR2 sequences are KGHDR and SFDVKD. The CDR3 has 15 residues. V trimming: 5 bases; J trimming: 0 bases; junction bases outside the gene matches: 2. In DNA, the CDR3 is TGTGCCACCAGTGGCGGGACAGGGGCTAACTATGGCTACACCTTC. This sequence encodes CATSGGTGANYGYTF.

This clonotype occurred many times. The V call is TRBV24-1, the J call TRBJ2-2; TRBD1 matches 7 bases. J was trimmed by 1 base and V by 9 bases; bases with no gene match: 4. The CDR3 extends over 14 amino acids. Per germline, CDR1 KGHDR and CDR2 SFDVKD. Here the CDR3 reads CATGSGGNTGELFF. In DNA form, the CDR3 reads TGTGCCACCGGTTCAGGGGGGAACACCGGGGAGCTGTTTTTT.

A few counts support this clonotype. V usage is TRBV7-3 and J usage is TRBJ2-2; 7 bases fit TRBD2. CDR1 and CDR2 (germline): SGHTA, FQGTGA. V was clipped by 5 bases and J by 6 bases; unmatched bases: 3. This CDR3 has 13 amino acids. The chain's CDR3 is CASSLSGAGELFF. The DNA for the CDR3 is TGTGCCAGCAGCCTAAGCGGGGCCGGGGAGCTGTTTTTT.

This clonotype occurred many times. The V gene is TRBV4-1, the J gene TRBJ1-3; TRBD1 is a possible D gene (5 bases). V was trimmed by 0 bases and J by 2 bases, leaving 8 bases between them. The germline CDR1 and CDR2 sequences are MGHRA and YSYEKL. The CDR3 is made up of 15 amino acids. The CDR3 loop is CASSQEGGTGNTIYF. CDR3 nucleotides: TGCGCCAGCAGCCAAGAGGGGGGGACTGGAAACACCATATATTTT.

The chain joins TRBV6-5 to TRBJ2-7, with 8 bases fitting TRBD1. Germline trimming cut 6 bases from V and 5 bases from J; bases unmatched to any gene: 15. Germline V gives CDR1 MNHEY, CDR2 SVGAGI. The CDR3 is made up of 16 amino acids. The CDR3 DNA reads TGTGCCAGCAGACCGACCGGGACAGGTATTAAGGACGAGCAGTACTTC. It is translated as CASRPTGTGIKDEQYF.

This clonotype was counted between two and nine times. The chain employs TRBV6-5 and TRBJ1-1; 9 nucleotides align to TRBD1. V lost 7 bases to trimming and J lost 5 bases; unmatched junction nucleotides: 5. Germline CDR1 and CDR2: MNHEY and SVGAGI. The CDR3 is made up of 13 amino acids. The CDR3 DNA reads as TGTGCCAGCATACAACAGGGGGCTACTGAAGCTTTCTTT. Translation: CASIQQGATEAFF.

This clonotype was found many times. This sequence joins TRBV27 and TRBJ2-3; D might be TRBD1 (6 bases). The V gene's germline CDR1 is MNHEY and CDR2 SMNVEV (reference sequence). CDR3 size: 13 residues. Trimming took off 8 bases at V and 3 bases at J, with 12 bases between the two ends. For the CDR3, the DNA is TGTGCCAGCCACAGGGCCCTGACAGATACGCAGTATTTT. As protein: CASHRALTDTQYF.

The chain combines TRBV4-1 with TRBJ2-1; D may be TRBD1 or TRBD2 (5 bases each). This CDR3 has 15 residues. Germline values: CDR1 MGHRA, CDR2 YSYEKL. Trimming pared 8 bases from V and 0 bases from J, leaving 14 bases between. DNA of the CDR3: TGCGCCAGCCTCGGGACCGTCAGCTCCTACAATGAGCAGTTCTTC. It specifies CASLGTVSSYNEQFF.

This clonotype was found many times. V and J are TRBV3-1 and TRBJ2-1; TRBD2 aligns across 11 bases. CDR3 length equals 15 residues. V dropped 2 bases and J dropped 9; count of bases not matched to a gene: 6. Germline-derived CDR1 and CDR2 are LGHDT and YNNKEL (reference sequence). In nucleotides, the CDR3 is TGTGCCAGCAGCCAACATAGCGGGGGGGCCCCTGAGCAGTTCTTC. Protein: CASSQHSGGAPEQFF.

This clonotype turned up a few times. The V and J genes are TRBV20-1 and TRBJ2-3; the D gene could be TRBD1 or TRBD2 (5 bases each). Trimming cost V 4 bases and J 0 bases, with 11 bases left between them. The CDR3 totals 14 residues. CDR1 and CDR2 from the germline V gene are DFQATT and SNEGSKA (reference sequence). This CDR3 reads CSATEGISTDTQYF. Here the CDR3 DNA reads TGCAGTGCTACTGAGGGGATTAGCACAGATACGCAGTATTTT.

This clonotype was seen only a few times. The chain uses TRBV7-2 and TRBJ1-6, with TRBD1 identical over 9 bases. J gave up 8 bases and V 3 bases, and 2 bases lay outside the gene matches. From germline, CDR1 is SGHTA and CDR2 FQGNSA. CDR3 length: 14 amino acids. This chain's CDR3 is CASSLRQGDSPLHF. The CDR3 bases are TGTGCCAGCAGCTTGCGACAGGGGGATTCACCCCTCCACTTT.

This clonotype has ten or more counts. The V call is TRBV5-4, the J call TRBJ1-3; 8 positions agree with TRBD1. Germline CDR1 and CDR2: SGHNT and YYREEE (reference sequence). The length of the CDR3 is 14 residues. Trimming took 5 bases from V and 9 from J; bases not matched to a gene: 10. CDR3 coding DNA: TGTGCCAGCAGACGCGGACAGGGATTGGTCACCATATATTTT. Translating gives CASRRGQGLVTIYF.

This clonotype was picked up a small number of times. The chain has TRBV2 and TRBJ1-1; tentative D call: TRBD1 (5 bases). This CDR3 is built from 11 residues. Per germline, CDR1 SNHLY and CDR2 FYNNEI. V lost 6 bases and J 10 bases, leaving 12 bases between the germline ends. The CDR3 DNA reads TGTGCCAGCAGGAGGGTGAGGGGAGCTTTCTTT. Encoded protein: CASRRVRGAFF.

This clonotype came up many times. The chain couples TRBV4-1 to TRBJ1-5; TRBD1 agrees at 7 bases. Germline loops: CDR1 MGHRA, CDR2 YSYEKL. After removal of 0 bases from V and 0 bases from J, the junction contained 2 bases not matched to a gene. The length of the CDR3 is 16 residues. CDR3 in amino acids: CASSQEGQHSNQPQHF. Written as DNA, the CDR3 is TGCGCCAGCAGCCAAGAGGGACAGCATAGCAATCAGCCCCAGCATTTT.

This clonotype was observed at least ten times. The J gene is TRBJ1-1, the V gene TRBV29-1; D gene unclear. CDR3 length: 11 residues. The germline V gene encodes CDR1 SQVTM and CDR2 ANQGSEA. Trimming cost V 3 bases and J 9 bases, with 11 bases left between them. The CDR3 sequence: CSVDKLHQAFF. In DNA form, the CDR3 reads TGCAGCGTTGACAAACTGCATCAAGCTTTCTTT.